The clone carrying this TCR beta chain was picked up a small number of times. One junction end does not reproduce the germline sequence, and a read error may be involved. There are 13 residues in the CDR3. Germline V gives CDR1 SGHVS, CDR2 FNYEAQ. This record belongs to a study of tumor-infiltrating lymphocytes in oesophageal squamous cell carcinoma. TCRdb passed the PCR reads through MiXCR, listing each CDR3 protein once. In the table there are some 15,000 distinct CDR3 sequences, roughly 60% of which are singletons. The chain recombines TRBV7-6 with TRBJ2-1; TRBD1 matches 7 bases. Material for sequencing was esophageal tumor tissue. This clonotype was sampled from a female donor with esophageal squamous cell carcinoma. CDR3 in amino acids: CASSSDRNNEQFF. The CDR3 DNA follows: TGTGCTAGCAGCTCGGACAGGAACAATGAGCAGTTCTTC.